The clone carrying this TCR beta chain was counted a few times. These data come from a study of PD-1 blockade in mismatch repair-deficient tumors. On the study more broadly: Patients had roughly twelve mismatch repair-deficient cancer types, all previously treated and progressing.

Using immunoSEQ multiplex PCR, the repertoire was profiled, and TCRdb retains in-frame clones only, with some absent. The sample includes around 49,000 clones, roughly 82% of them seen just once. Three pembrolizumab responders had their TCRs sequenced. This CDR3 comprises 13 residues. CDR1 and CDR2 (germline): SGHRS, YFSETQ. V shed 4 bases and J shed 7 bases, with 14 bases lying between them. This sequence originates from an adult with mismatch repair-deficient cancer. Here the sequenced sample was PBMCs, taken before pembrolizumab treatment. This rearrangement joins TRBV5-1 to TRBJ1-2, with TRBD1 as a possible D gene (6 bases). The CDR3 coding sequence is TGCGCCAGCAGCCTAGACAGGCAGTTTGGCTACACCTTC. Its protein is CASSLDRQFGYTF.